Sequencing of this T cell receptor beta chain was carried out in a study of cytomegalovirus exposure and HLA in healthy donors. Findings and caveats of the study: Prior analysis indicated that the majority of TCR beta V segments exhibited productivity approximately 90% or approximately 30% of the time. A later analysis appeared to link common viral pathogens to several of the most significant clusters.

Despite likely unrecorded immune exposures, the donors were nominally healthy at the time of sampling. Note on this clone: What it recognizes is unknown.

The PCR was carried out with 60 Vbeta primers and 13 Jbeta primers. Sequencing was performed with immunoSEQ multiplex PCR; in TCRdb, only in-frame clones are kept and a portion is missing. The repertoire consists of 150,000 to 200,000 clones, with around 80% occurring once and the leading ten covering more than 5.5%. The sequencing sample was made of PBMCs. This receptor was identified in a man younger than 45 in good health and CMV-seropositive.

The CDR3 sequence is CASSTRDRGDTEAFF. Here the CDR3 DNA reads TGTGCCAGCAGCACCCGGGACAGGGGAGACACTGAAGCTTTCTTT. V gene TRBV21-1 combines with J gene TRBJ1-1; TRBD1, the table's D call, lacks a check against the DNA. TRBV21-1 is a pseudogene locus. The CDR3 is made up of 15 amino acids.